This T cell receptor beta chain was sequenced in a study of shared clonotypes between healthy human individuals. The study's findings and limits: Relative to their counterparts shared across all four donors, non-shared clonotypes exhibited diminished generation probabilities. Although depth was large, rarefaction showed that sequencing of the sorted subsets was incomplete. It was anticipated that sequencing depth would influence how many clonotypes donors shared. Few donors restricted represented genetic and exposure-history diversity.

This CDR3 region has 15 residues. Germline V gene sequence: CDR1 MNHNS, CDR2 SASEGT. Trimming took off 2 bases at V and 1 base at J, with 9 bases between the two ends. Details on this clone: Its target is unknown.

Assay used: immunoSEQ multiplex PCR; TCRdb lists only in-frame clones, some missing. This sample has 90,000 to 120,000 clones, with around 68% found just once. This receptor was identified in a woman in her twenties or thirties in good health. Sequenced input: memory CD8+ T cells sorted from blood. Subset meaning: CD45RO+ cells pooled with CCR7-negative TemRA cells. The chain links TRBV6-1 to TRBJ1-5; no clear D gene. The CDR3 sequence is CASSEYVQSNQPQHF. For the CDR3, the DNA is TGTGCCAGCAGTGAATATGTGCAGAGCAATCAGCCCCAGCATTTT.